This TCR beta chain was obtained from a study of T cell responses to AZD1222 COVID-19 vaccine. The study's findings and limits: White British donors predominated, females outnumbered males, and clonal diversity was possibly underestimated. Recipients of two AZD1222 doses showed rising Spike-specific TCR breadth and depth.

Produced via immunoSEQ multiplex PCR; TCRdb's table is partial and in-frame only. The table shows 100,000 to 110,000 clones, with 70% to 90% occurring only once. In germline, CDR1 is LGHDT, CDR2 YNNKEL (reference sequence). The CDR3 is 15 amino acids. The trim removed 2 bases at V and 1 base at J, leaving 2 bases unmatched. This clone has more than one count but fewer than ten. Its specificity is not known. The chain couples TRBV3-1 (or the pseudogene TRBV3-2) to TRBJ2-3, with 8 bases lining up with TRBD1. This sequence was found in an adult in good health. The specimen was peripheral blood, collected on day 0 of MenACWY control vaccination. CDR3 protein: CASSQLTGGTDTQYF. The CDR3 nucleotides are TGTGCCAGCAGCCAACTGACAGGGGGCACAGATACGCAGTATTTT.